The present T cell receptor beta chain was sequenced within a study of CD8+CD57+ T cells in acquired aplastic anemia. Trimming left V 8 bases short and J 4 bases short, with 12 bases between. CDR1 is MDHEN, CDR2 SYDVKM, per germline. The CDR3 has 12 residues. This clonotype appeared many times. TCR beta VDJ and CDR3 profiling used genomic DNA as template. TCRdb called the reads again in MiXCR, with one record for every CDR3 protein. The data hold over 150,000 distinct CDR3 sequences, with around 59% observed a single time. The sequencing input was sorted CD4+, CD8+, or CD8+CD57+ T cells (not recorded which) from PBMCs. The rearrangement links TRBV28 to TRBJ2-7; possibly TRBD2 for D (5 bases). The receptor comes from a human donor in good health, serving as a control. The CDR3 bases are TGTGCCAGCCTCGGGGTTCAATACGAGCAGTACTTC. Protein sequence: CASLGVQYEQYF.